A selection of T cell receptor beta chains follows, all from one sample in a study of early T cells in non-severe SARS-CoV-2 infection. Via MiXCR, TCRdb re-called the 5' RACE reads, giving one row per CDR3 protein. The table lists under 40,000 distinct CDR3 sequences, 5.9% of them singletons. The sequencing input was whole blood. The receptors stem from an adult who was a healthcare worker with PCR-confirmed SARS-CoV-2 infection or an uninfected control (not recorded which). The CDR3 runs from the conserved cysteine through the conserved F or W. D genes are given only for firm matches. Only some rows state a clone size, as once, few, many or a class for expanded clones.

size	D	V	J	DNA	CDR3
few	NA	TRBV10-3	TRBJ2-2	TGTGCCATCAGTGAGCTCGGCAGGGCTGGCACCGGGGAGCTGTTTTTT	CAISELGRAGTGELFF
NA	NA	TRBV20-1	TRBJ2-5	TGCAGTGCTAGATATCCCTCCGGGACCCAGTACTTC	CSARYPSGTQYF
many	TRBD1	TRBV29-1	TRBJ2-3	TGCAGCGCAGACGGAGCCAGGACAGGGACGGCAGATACGCAGTATTTT	CSADGARTGTADTQYF
many	NA	TRBV6-5	TRBJ1-6	TGTGCCAGCAGACAGGGCGGTTCACCCCTCCACTTT	CASRQGGSPLHF
many	NA	TRBV30	TRBJ1-2	TGTGCCTGGAGCGAGGACTATGGCTACACCTTC	CAWSEDYGYTF
NA	NA	TRBV20-1	TRBJ2-1	TGCAGTGGCGGGACCCATGAGCAGTTCTTC	CSGGTHEQFF
many	NA	TRBV19	TRBJ1-3	TGTGCCAGTAGTATAGACCCGTACCCTGGAAACACCATATATTTT	CASSIDPYPGNTIYF
many	NA	TRBV24-1	TRBJ2-2	TGTGCCACCAGTGATTTGGGCCAGACGAACACCGGGGAGCTGTTTTTT	CATSDLGQTNTGELFF
many	TRBD1	TRBV28	TRBJ1-2	TGTGCCAGCAGTCGACGGGGACAGGGCGCTAACTATGGCTACACCTTC	CASSRRGQGANYGYTF
many	NA	TRBV20-1	TRBJ2-1	TGCAGTGCTGTAAAGTACAATGAGCAGTTCTTC	CSAVKYNEQFF
many	NA	TRBV10-1	TRBJ2-1	TGCGCCAGCAGTGAGCGCGGGGACAATGAGCAGTTCTTC	CASSERGDNEQFF
NA	TRBD2	TRBV7-8	TRBJ2-7	TGTGCCAGCAGGTTTGGGCGGGAGAGTTCCTACGAGCAGTACTTC	CASRFGRESSYEQYF
many	TRBD1	TRBV20-1	TRBJ2-7	TGCAGTGCTAGGGATGGAGGACAGGGCGGCTACGAGCAGTACTTC	CSARDGGQGGYEQYF
few	NA	TRBV30	TRBJ1-1	TGTGCCCGGGCAGGGGTGAACACTGAAGCTTTCTTT	CARAGVNTEAFF
few	TRBD1	TRBV10-3	TRBJ2-7	TGTGCCATCAGTGGGACAGGGAGTACCTACGAGCAGTACTTC	CAISGTGSTYEQYF
many	NA	TRBV29-1	TRBJ1-1	TGCGGGGCCCTGAACACTGAAGCTTTCTTT	CGALNTEAFF
many	NA	TRBV10-2	TRBJ2-6	TGCGCCAGCAGTGAGCTGTCACCCAGCTCTGGGGCCAACGTCCTGACTTTC	CASSELSPSSGANVLTF
few	NA	TRBV3-2	TRBJ2-5	TGTGCCAGCAGCCAGGGACTAGCGGATTTACGGACCCAGTACTTC	CASSQGLADLRTQYF